This is a list of T cell receptor beta chains from one sample in a study of blood T cell repertoires in COVID-19. Profiled with immunoSEQ multiplex PCR; TCRdb holds only in-frame clones, not every one. The profile shows approximately 160,000 clones, around nine tenths of them singletons. The sequenced sample consisted of peripheral blood. These receptors all come from a man between 60 and 75 years old with active or convalescent COVID-19. CDR3s leave out the opening cysteine and the closing phenylalanine or tryptophan. Expanded clones get a size class; other rows say once, few or many, or leave the size out.

CDR3	J	V	length	size
AIRAHDSYEQY	TRBJ2-7	TRBV10-3	11	once
ASSQSAQGRDIQY	TRBJ2-4	TRBV3-1/TRBV3-2	13	NA
ASSGSGGDTDTQY	TRBJ2-3	TRBV5-1	13	NA
AISGTGGNEKLF	TRBJ1-4	TRBV10-3	12	once
ASSLAQGLQPQH	TRBJ1-5	TRBV7-8	12	NA
ASSYSGQGPLEAF	TRBJ1-1	TRBV6-5	13	NA
ASRDRTDQPQH	TRBJ1-5	TRBV6-6	11	NA
ASWGGFGNTIY	TRBJ1-3	TRBV19	11	NA
ASAQGQETQY	TRBJ2-5	TRBV19	10	NA
TSSEDRVAGGPSTGELF	TRBJ2-2	TRBV1	17	NA
ASSDRAAGDTEAF	TRBJ1-1	TRBV6-1	13	NA
ASRSGTGVPEAF	TRBJ1-1	TRBV5-1	12	NA
ATTSQRDLYNEQF	TRBJ2-1	TRBV15	13	NA
ASSSVNTNYGYT	TRBJ1-2	TRBV7-9	12	NA
ATRVAGDIYEQY	TRBJ2-7	TRBV10-3	12	NA
ASSRTGQLNTEAF	TRBJ1-1	TRBV6-5	13	NA
ASTPGQGYYGYT	TRBJ1-2	TRBV2	12	NA
AGKPGQGLLSNQPQH	TRBJ1-5	TRBV28	15	NA
ASMSGVTYEQY	TRBJ2-7	TRBV6-5	11	NA
ASSPPSTLRPIEQY	TRBJ2-7	TRBV18	14	NA
ASSLTGSYEQY	TRBJ2-7	TRBV5-1	11	NA
ATSDPSGRGHNEQF	TRBJ2-1	TRBV24-1	14	NA
ASSLTRTSGKNIQY	TRBJ2-4	TRBV7-2	14	NA
ASSLQIYSGNTIY	TRBJ1-3	TRBV3-1/TRBV3-2	13	NA
AISGRGLPEKLF	TRBJ1-4	TRBV10-3	12	few
ASSKERYGYT	TRBJ1-2	TRBV19	10	NA
ASSIDRRTGMTYGYT	TRBJ1-2	TRBV19	15	NA
ASSIGPGYT	TRBJ1-2	TRBV19	9	NA
ASSLKGGNSYNEQF	TRBJ2-1	TRBV7-2	14	NA
ASSLAVAGGNEQF	TRBJ2-1	TRBV5-1	13	NA
ASKRQGALGAEAF	TRBJ1-1	TRBV10-3	13	NA
ASSAMFRGRYYGYT	TRBJ1-2	TRBV25-1	14	NA
ASLRDRGTETQY	TRBJ2-5	TRBV12-5	12	NA
ASRGQGPSSYNSPLH	TRBJ1-6	TRBV2	15	once
AISPQAGEYGYT	TRBJ1-2	TRBV10-3	12	NA
ASSLAVHSEETQY	TRBJ2-5	TRBV11-2	13	NA
ASSSRQDEQY	TRBJ2-7	TRBV21-1	10	once
ASTGSNYGYT	TRBJ1-2	TRBV5-1	10	once
ASNHGGAGAFEETQY	TRBJ2-5	TRBV7-2	15	few
ASSHLDRTDGYT	TRBJ1-2	TRBV4-1	12	NA
ASSPTRETQY	TRBJ2-5	TRBV27	10	NA
ATSDGTEGQPQH	TRBJ1-5	TRBV24-1	12	NA